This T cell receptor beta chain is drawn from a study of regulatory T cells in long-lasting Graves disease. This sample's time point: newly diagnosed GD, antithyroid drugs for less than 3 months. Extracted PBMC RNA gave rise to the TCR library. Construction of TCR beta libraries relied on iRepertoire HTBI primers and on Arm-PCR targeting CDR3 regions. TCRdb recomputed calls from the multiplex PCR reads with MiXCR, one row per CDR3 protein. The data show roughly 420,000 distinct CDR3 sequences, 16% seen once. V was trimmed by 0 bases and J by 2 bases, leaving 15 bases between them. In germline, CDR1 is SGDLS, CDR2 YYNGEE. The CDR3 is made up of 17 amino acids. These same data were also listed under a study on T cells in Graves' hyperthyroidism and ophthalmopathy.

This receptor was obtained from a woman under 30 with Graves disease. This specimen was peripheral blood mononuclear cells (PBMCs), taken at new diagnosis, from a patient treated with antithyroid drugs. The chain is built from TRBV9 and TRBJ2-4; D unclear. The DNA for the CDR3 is TGTGCCAGCAGCGTAGGTCCAGCGTTTAGGACCAAAAACATTCAGTACTTC. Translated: CASSVGPAFRTKNIQYF.